Below, 20 T cell receptor beta chains from the same sample are listed, as sequenced in a study of control samples from healthy donors and cancer patients. Generated by immunoSEQ multiplex PCR, the TCRdb table keeps only in-frame clones and is missing some. The repertoire holds over 150,000 clones, just under 95% seen once, with about 5.6% in the top ten. What was sequenced was blood. The receptors come from a man aged 35 to 55 in good health.

CDR3 region: CASSSTEMWTDTQYF. DNA of the CDR3: TGTGCCAGCAGCTCCACAGAGATGTGGACAGATACGCAGTATTTT. This chain uses TRBV5-4 with TRBJ2-3; no clear D gene. Germline assignment: CDR1 SGHNT and CDR2 YYREEE (reference sequence). Trimming pared 3 bases from V and 3 bases from J, leaving 14 bases between. The CDR3 consists of 15 residues.

V is TRBV6-1 and J is TRBJ2-7, with 10 positions matching TRBD2. Trimming took 2 bases from V and 3 from J; bases not matched to a gene: 4. The CDR3 is 15 residues long. In germline, CDR1 is MNHNS, CDR2 SASEGT. CDR3 sequence (DNA): TGTGCCAGCAGTGAACTAGCGGGGGAGGTCTACGAGCAGTACTTC. Protein product: CASSELAGEVYEQYF.

The chain links TRBV2 to TRBJ2-2, with 13 bases lining up with TRBD2. The CDR3 contains 16 residues. Germline trimming cut 10 bases from V and 1 base from J; bases unmatched to any gene: 6. Germline CDR1 and CDR2: SNHLY and FYNNEI. In DNA form, the CDR3 reads TGTGCCATCTCGACTAGCGGGGGGCTGAACACCGGGGAGCTGTTTTTT. It encodes CAISTSGGLNTGELFF.

The chain uses TRBV9 and TRBJ2-4; D may be TRBD1 or TRBD2 (6 bases each). Trimming left V 0 bases short and J 8 bases short, with 15 bases between. The CDR3 is 15 amino acids. In germline, CDR1 is SGDLS, CDR2 YYNGEE. The CDR3 loop is CASSVEGGRSDIQYF. The CDR3 nucleotides read TGTGCCAGCAGCGTAGAGGGGGGTAGGTCTGACATTCAGTACTTC.

This clone was detected only once. The V gene is TRBV7-2, the J gene TRBJ2-3, with D unclear. Germline V gene lookup returns CDR1 SGHTA and CDR2 FQGNSA. The CDR3 runs to 12 residues. Trimming shortened V by 4 bases and J by 1 base, and 3 bases separated the two germline ends. The CDR3 loop reads CASSSGTDTQYF. As DNA, the CDR3 is TGTGCCAGCAGCTCGGGCACAGATACGCAGTATTTT.

The chain is built from TRBV19 and TRBJ2-7; D is uncertain. CDR1 is LNHDA, CDR2 SQIVND, per germline (reference sequence). V shed 5 bases and J shed 2 bases, with 13 bases lying between them. The CDR3 is 14 amino acids. The CDR3 spells CASSSAGYPYEQYF. Here the CDR3 DNA reads TGTGCCAGTAGTTCTGCAGGATACCCCTACGAGCAGTACTTC.

The CDR3 loop is CASRRDGMNTEAFF. The CDR3 DNA is TGTGCCAGCAGAAGGGACGGGATGAACACTGAAGCTTTCTTT. This sequence joins TRBV6-4 and TRBJ1-1, with a tentative D call TRBD1 (5 bases). This CDR3 has 14 residues. V shed 6 bases and J shed 0 bases, with 11 bases lying between them. Germline V gene data show CDR1 as MRHNA and CDR2 as SNTAGT.

This chain joins TRBV6-6 and TRBJ2-4, with TRBD1 matching 10 bases. The CDR3 totals 18 residues. The V gene end was trimmed by 5 bases and the J gene end by 3 bases; junction bases not matched to a gene: 13. Looked up from germline, CDR1 is MNHNY and CDR2 is SVGAGI (reference sequence). CDR3 nucleotide sequence: TGTGCCAGCAGTCTTACTGGGACAGGGGTCGCAGGCAAAAACATTCAGTACTTC. It yields the protein CASSLTGTGVAGKNIQYF.

A few counts support this clone. This rearrangement joins TRBV6-5 to TRBJ1-2, with 7 bases identical to TRBD1. CDR3 length: 14 amino acids. V lost 6 bases and J lost 2; bases outside the gene matches: 6. The V gene's germline CDR1 is MNHEY and CDR2 SVGAGI. The CDR3 sequence is CASSPRDSNYGYTF. CDR3 in DNA: TGTGCCAGCAGCCCCAGGGACAGCAACTATGGCTACACCTTC.

The CDR3 is CASSLKGSGNTIYF. CDR3 bases: TGTGCCAGCAGCTTAAAAGGATCTGGAAACACCATATATTTT. This rearrangement joins TRBV11-2 to TRBJ1-3; D unresolved. This CDR3 is built from 14 residues. Germline CDR1 is SGHAT and CDR2 is FQNNGV. V lost 2 bases and J 1 base, leaving 6 bases between the germline ends.

V and J are TRBV28 and TRBJ1-1; the D is unclear. The V end lost 5 bases, the J end lost 5 bases, and 9 bases lay between the germline ends. Per the germline V gene, CDR1 is MDHEN and CDR2 is SYDVKM. The CDR3 is 12 residues long. In DNA, the CDR3 is TGTGCCAGCAGTGATGGGCTGACTGAAGCTTTCTTT. Translating it yields CASSDGLTEAFF.

This clone occurred once. The chain couples TRBV7-9 to TRBJ1-1; TRBD1 matches 7 bases. Germline CDR1 reads SEHNR; CDR2 reads FQNEAQ (reference sequence). This CDR3 comprises 12 residues. The V gene end was trimmed by 5 bases and the J gene end by 7 bases; junction bases not matched to a gene: 4. The CDR3, as DNA: TGTGCCAGCAGCCAGGGGGGAGGTGAAGCTTTCTTT. It encodes CASSQGGGEAFF.

This chain joins TRBV5-1 and TRBJ2-1; D remains unclear. There are 14 residues in the CDR3. The germline V and J ends were trimmed by 4 bases and 2 bases, with 10 bases remaining between them. Germline CDR1 SGHRS, CDR2 YFSETQ. The CDR3 sequence is CASSMDGTYNEQFF. The CDR3 DNA sequence: TGCGCCAGCAGCATGGACGGTACCTACAATGAGCAGTTCTTC. Based on the CDR3 plus reference TRBV5-1 and TRBJ2-1, the full variable domain is KAGVTQTPRYLIKTRGQQVTLSCSPISGHRSVSWYQQTPGQGLQFLFEYFSETQRNKGNFPGRFSGRQFSNSRSEMNVSTLELGDSALYLCASSMDGTYNEQFFGPGTRLTVL.

The chain carries TRBV27 and TRBJ2-1; D could derive from TRBD1 or TRBD2 (5 bases each). Trimming took off 1 base at V and 11 bases at J, with 9 bases between the two ends. The CDR3 extends over 12 amino acids. Looked up from germline, CDR1 is MNHEY and CDR2 is SMNVEV (reference sequence). CDR3 sequence reads: CASSLWGSQQFF. The CDR3 region has the DNA TGTGCCAGCAGTTTATGGGGGTCACAGCAGTTCTTC.

This sequence joins TRBV5-8 and TRBJ1-5, with 7 bases fitting TRBD1. In germline, CDR1 is SGHTS, CDR2 YDEGEE. Trimming cost V 4 bases and J 3 bases; bases outside gene matches: 4. The CDR3 is 14 residues long. CDR3 in DNA: TGTGCCAGCAGCGGGAGGGGGCACAATCAGCCCCAGCATTTT. Protein product: CASSGRGHNQPQHF.

The genes are TRBV7-7 and TRBJ1-2; D gene ambiguous. The CDR3 spans 13 residues. CDR1 is SSHAT, CDR2 FNYEAQ, per germline (reference sequence). The germline V and J ends were trimmed by 4 bases and 10 bases, with 16 bases remaining between them. Written as DNA, the CDR3 is TGTGCCAGCAGCTGTCGCAGCGGCCGGGACTACACCTTC. As protein: CASSCRSGRDYTF.

This chain connects TRBV20-1 to TRBJ2-3; 8 bases map to TRBD1. CDR1 and CDR2 from the germline V gene are DFQATT and SNEGSKA (reference sequence). This CDR3 has 11 residues. V was pared by 4 bases and J by 10 bases, with 4 bases of the junction left unmatched. The CDR3 DNA is TGCAGTGCTAACCAGGGGGCTGCGCAGTATTTT. Translating gives CSANQGAAQYF.

This sequence joins TRBV2 and TRBJ2-1; 7 bases are a match to TRBD2. Trimming removed 3 bases from V and 6 bases from J; junction bases left unmatched: 8. This CDR3 spans 15 amino acids. The germline V gene has CDR1 SNHLY and CDR2 FYNNEI. The chain's CDR3 is CASSDRTGGVNEQFF. For the CDR3, the DNA is TGTGCCAGCAGTGACAGAACGGGGGGTGTCAATGAGCAGTTCTTC.

This sequence joins TRBV30 and TRBJ1-5; D gene ambiguous. V was trimmed by 0 bases and J by 7 bases, leaving 10 bases between them. The CDR3 has 13 amino acids. The V gene's germline CDR1 is GTSNPN and CDR2 SVGIG (reference sequence). The CDR3 bases are TGTGCCTGGAGTGTCGCGGTCGGGCAGCCCCAGCATTTT. This sequence encodes CAWSVAVGQPQHF.

This sequence joins TRBV3-1 (or the pseudogene TRBV3-2) and TRBJ1-2; D possibly corresponds to TRBD1 (6 bases). Germline CDR1 reads LGHDT; CDR2 reads YNNKEL (reference sequence). The CDR3 spans 15 residues. Deletions cut 0 bases from V and 5 bases from J, with 13 bases between. This CDR3 reads CASSQEAGAPYGYTF. The DNA for the CDR3 is TGTGCCAGCAGCCAAGAGGCGGGGGCCCCTTATGGCTACACCTTC.